This T cell receptor (beta chain) was profiled in a study of cytomegalovirus exposure and HLA in healthy donors. Looking at the study overall: Earlier, roughly 120 million unique TCR beta sequences were recovered from roughly 180 million T cells by an analysis.

V lost 5 bases, J lost 10 bases, and 17 bases lay in between. CDR1 is MGHDK and CDR2 is SYGVNS in the germline V gene. CDR3 length: 13 amino acids. Study findings and constraints: Later, an analysis found that common viral pathogens appeared to be linked with several of the most significant clusters.

The PCR had 60 Vbeta and 13 Jbeta primers. TCRdb's table, derived via immunoSEQ multiplex PCR, lists solely in-frame clones and lacks some. The sample lists some 96,000 clones; 64% were seen once. Details on this clone: Its antigen is not known.

The sequence came from a man between 60 and 75 years old in good health and CMV-seronegative. The chain recombines TRBV25-1 with TRBJ1-1, with a possible D match to TRBD1 (5 bases). The sequenced sample was PBMCs. CDR3 in amino acids: CASSRGAGPGAFF. DNA for the CDR3: TGTGCCAGCAGTAGAGGGGCGGGGCCAGGAGCTTTCTTT.